A selection of T cell receptor beta chains follows, all from one sample in a study of PD-L1 blockade in urothelial cancer. Only in-frame clones appear in the TCRdb table, and some are missing; sequencing was by immunoSEQ multiplex PCR. The sample holds more than 45,000 clones; over 70% are singletons and the top ten take under 5%. Material: PBMCs, obtained around atezolizumab (anti-PD-L1) treatment. The receptors were gathered from a man in his 70s with urothelial cancer. CDR3s include the opening cysteine and the closing phenylalanine or tryptophan. The order of the fields is D gene, J gene, V gene, clone size, CDR3 protein, CDR3 DNA. D genes are given only for firm matches. Size is omitted from some rows. Given values are once, few, many or a class for expanded clones.

>.|TRBJ2-7|TRBV12-5|.
CASGTSPGNEQYF
TGTGCTAGTGGTACAAGCCCGGGGAACGAGCAGTACTTC
>TRBD2|TRBJ2-7|TRBV7-2|.
CASSLAGLAGWKGDEQYF
TGTGCCAGCAGCTTAGCGGGACTAGCGGGGTGGAAGGGGGACGAGCAGTACTTC
>.|TRBJ1-2|TRBV6-6|once
CASSYGPLTNYGYTF
TGTGCCAGCAGTTACGGGCCACTCACTAACTATGGCTACACCTTC
>.|TRBJ1-4|TRBV6-1|.
CASSEASQGYEKLFF
TGTGCCAGCAGTGAAGCGAGCCAGGGTTATGAAAAACTGTTTTTT
>.|TRBJ1-5|TRBV19|.
CASSTVDSSPRQPQHF
TGTGCCAGTAGTACCGTGGACAGTTCGCCGAGGCAGCCCCAGCATTTT
>.|TRBJ1-2|TRBV27|.
CASRRTAAGPYGYTF
TGTGCCAGCAGACGGACAGCGGCCGGCCCATATGGCTACACCTTC
>TRBD2|TRBJ2-7|TRBV28|once
CASSPRLAGGYEQYF
TGTGCCAGCAGTCCCAGACTAGCGGGAGGATACGAGCAGTACTTC
>.|TRBJ1-5|TRBV7-7|once
CASSLDSRGVPHNQPQHF
TGTGCTAGCAGCTTAGACAGCAGGGGTGTCCCCCACAATCAGCCCCAGCATTTT
>TRBD1|TRBJ1-2|TRBV4-1|.
CASSLDRGSDGYTF
TGCGCCAGCAGCCTGGACAGGGGCAGTGATGGCTACACCTTC
>TRBD2|TRBJ2-4|TRBV11-2|few
CASSPLREWNIQYF
TGTGCCAGCAGCCCTTTGCGGGAGTGGAACATTCAGTACTTC
>.|TRBJ2-7|TRBV1|.
CTSSQDRQENSYEQYF
TGCACCAGCAGCCAAGATAGGCAGGAAAACTCCTACGAGCAGTACTTC
>TRBD1|TRBJ1-5|TRBV28|.
CASSPGQGSYSNQPQHF
TGTGCCAGCAGTCCGGGACAGGGATCATATAGCAATCAGCCCCAGCATTTT
>TRBD2|TRBJ2-7|TRBV5-1|.
CASSFSGPGNEQYF
TGCGCCAGCAGCTTTAGCGGGCCCGGGAACGAGCAGTACTTC
>.|TRBJ1-1|TRBV18|once
CASSPGHPNTEAFF
TGTGCCAGCTCACCAGGACACCCGAACACTGAAGCTTTCTTT
>TRBD1|TRBJ1-2|TRBV6-5|.
CASSSRDRPGGYGYTF
TGTGCCAGCAGTTCGAGGGACAGACCTGGGGGCTATGGCTACACCTTC
>.|TRBJ1-1|TRBV11-2|once
CASSFGRGGTEAFF
TGTGCCAGCAGCTTTGGGAGGGGCGGCACTGAAGCTTTCTTT
>TRBD1|TRBJ1-2|TRBV6-6|.
CASSGQGALSDGYTF
TGTGCCAGCAGTGGACAGGGGGCTCTTAGTGATGGCTACACCTTC
>.|TRBJ2-2|TRBV10-2|.
CASSQRLGAENTGELFF
TGCGCCAGCAGCCAAAGACTGGGAGCAGAGAACACCGGGGAGCTGTTTTTT
>TRBD2|TRBJ2-2|TRBV7-9|.
CASSLGGSGGELFF
TGTGCCAGCAGCTTAGGCGGGAGTGGCGGGGAGCTGTTTTTT
>.|TRBJ1-1|TRBV11-2|.
CASSLDPGGFNDEAFF
TGTGCCAGCAGCTTAGATCCGGGAGGATTTAATGACGAAGCTTTCTTT
>.|TRBJ2-1|TRBV7-9|.
CASSLGDYNEQFF
TGTGCCAGCAGCTTAGGCGACTACAATGAGCAGTTCTTC
>TRBD1|TRBJ2-3|TRBV5-1|.
CASSLRDSITDTQYF
TGCGCCAGCAGCTTAAGGGACAGTATCACAGATACGCAGTATTTT
>TRBD1|TRBJ2-5|TRBV4-2|.
CASSQGGDSETQYF
TGTGCCAGCAGCCAAGGTGGGGACAGCGAGACCCAGTACTTC
>TRBD1|TRBJ2-7|TRBV28|.
CASSPLGQGIDEQYF
TGTGCCAGCAGTCCCCTGGGACAGGGCATCGACGAGCAGTACTTC
>TRBD1|TRBJ2-1|TRBV7-6|few
CASSHGQGARVEQFF
TGTGCCAGCAGTCATGGACAGGGGGCGAGGGTTGAGCAGTTCTTC
>TRBD2|TRBJ2-1|TRBV30|.
CAWNHRLADNEQFF
TGTGCCTGGAACCACCGACTAGCGGACAATGAGCAGTTCTTC
>.|TRBJ1-4|TRBV29-1|once
CSARTALNEKLFF
TGCAGCGCTAGGACAGCTCTTAATGAAAAACTGTTTTTT
>TRBD1|TRBJ1-2|TRBV6-1|.
CASGAGQEGLGYTF
TGTGCCAGCGGGGCGGGACAGGAGGGTCTAGGCTACACCTTC
>.|TRBJ2-1|TRBV6-5|.
CASSSDPRVHEQFF
TGTGCCAGCAGTTCCGATCCCAGGGTCCACGAGCAGTTCTTC
>TRBD1|TRBJ1-2|TRBV19|.
CASSGTTRGRGGYTF
TGTGCCAGTAGTGGAACCACGAGGGGGCGCGGTGGCTACACCTTC
>TRBD2|TRBJ2-1|TRBV11-1|.
CASSFDSGNYNEQFF
TGTGCCAGCAGCTTTGACAGCGGGAACTACAATGAGCAGTTCTTC
>.|TRBJ1-5|TRBV2|.
CASSVVLRQPQHF
TGTGCCAGCAGTGTAGTCCTAAGACAGCCCCAGCATTTT
>.|TRBJ1-1|TRBV30|once
CAWRRTMNTEAFF
TGTGCCTGGAGGCGGACAATGAACACTGAAGCTTTCTTT
>TRBD1|TRBJ1-1|TRBV2|.
CASSAQTGDTEAFF
TGTGCCAGCAGCGCTCAGACAGGGGACACTGAAGCTTTCTTT
>.|TRBJ1-1|TRBV23-1|.
CASHTSGASNTEAFF
TGCGCCAGCCACACGTCAGGGGCCTCGAACACTGAAGCTTTCTTT
>TRBD1|TRBJ2-7|TRBV28|.
CASTGQGPLSSYEQYF
TGTGCCAGCACCGGACAGGGGCCGTTAAGCTCCTACGAGCAGTACTTC
>.|TRBJ1-4|TRBV19|once
CASRSHVSEKLFF
TGTGCCAGCAGGTCCCATGTCAGTGAAAAACTGTTTTTT
>TRBD1|TRBJ2-3|TRBV9|.
CASSVAGTGKTDTQYF
TGTGCCAGCAGCGTCGCCGGGACAGGGAAAACAGATACGCAGTATTTT